Shown below are 27 T cell receptor beta chains from a single sample sequenced in a study of T cell repertoires in cytomegalovirus infection. TCRdb itself ran the reads through MiXCR, one entry per CDR3 protein. The data hold 100,000 to 150,000 distinct CDR3 sequences, with approximately 30% observed a single time. Their antigen targets remain unknown. The material was CD8+ T cells from cultured PBMCs, obtained from culture after CMV antigen stimulation. The receptors here all came from a human donor in good health (CMV status not recorded). Some clones in this sample may be carry-over from other donors' samples.

The CDR3 here is CASSLDRVVEQYF. The CDR3 DNA follows: TGTGCCAGCAGCCTTGACAGGGTGGTGGAGCAGTACTTC. V usage is TRBV2 and J usage is TRBJ2-7; 7 bases fit TRBD1. Germline lookup yields CDR1 SNHLY and CDR2 FYNNEI. J lost 7 bases, V lost 6 bases, and 9 bases had no gene match. The CDR3 is made up of 13 amino acids.

The chain carries TRBV7-6 and TRBJ2-7; TRBD1 aligns across 10 bases. V was pared by 5 bases and J by 1 base, with 5 bases of the junction left unmatched. Germline V gives CDR1 SGHVS, CDR2 FNYEAQ. The CDR3 loop spans 15 amino acids. The CDR3 nucleotides are TGTGCCAGCAGCAACCCGGGACAGGGGTCCTACGAGCAGTACTTC. Translating gives CASSNPGQGSYEQYF.

About this clonotype: This may be a read error: a much more frequent sequence differs by one nucleotide. The V call is TRBV12-3 or TRBV12-4, the J call TRBJ2-7; perhaps TRBD1 as D (6 bases). This CDR3 is built from 15 residues. The CDR3 is CASSFARTDSNEQYF. CDR3 bases: TGTGCCAGCAGTTTTGCTCGGACAGACTCCAACGAGCAGTACTTC.

V usage is TRBV4-1 and J usage is TRBJ2-7; D unclear. Trimming took 0 bases from V and 2 from J, leaving 11 bases between them. The CDR3 is 15 amino acids. Germline-derived CDR1 and CDR2 are MGHRA and YSYEKL. The CDR3 DNA sequence: TGCGCCAGCAGCCAAGATTGGGCAACCACCTACGAGCAGTACTTC. It is translated as CASSQDWATTYEQYF.

The chain uses TRBV28 and TRBJ2-7; tentatively, D is TRBD1 (6 bases). The CDR3 extends over 14 amino acids. V gave up 5 bases and J gave up 4 bases, with 15 bases separating them. Looked up from germline, CDR1 is MDHEN and CDR2 is SYDVKM. CDR3 in amino acids: CASSPRDIVYEQYF. The CDR3 DNA is TGTGCCAGCAGTCCCCGGGACATCGTTTACGAGCAGTACTTC.

The chain combines TRBV25-1 with TRBJ1-2; 7 positions agree with TRBD1. V trimming: 1 base; J trimming: 7 bases; junction bases outside the gene matches: 12. The CDR3 covers 16 residues. Per the germline V gene, CDR1 is MGHDK and CDR2 is SYGVNS. The CDR3 protein is CASSEFFGTEVGGYTF. The CDR3 DNA reads TGTGCCAGCAGTGAATTCTTCGGGACAGAAGTAGGTGGCTACACCTTC.

There are a few counts of this clonotype. CDR3 protein: CASSPIGGLASNQPQHF. CDR3 nucleotides: TGTGCCAGCTCACCCATAGGGGGCCTAGCCAGCAATCAGCCCCAGCATTTT. The chain uses TRBV18 and TRBJ1-5, with 7 bases lining up with TRBD1. Trimming at V came to 3 bases and at J to 1 base, leaving 9 bases not matched to a gene. Germline V gene lookup returns CDR1 KGHSH and CDR2 LQKENI. The CDR3 length is 17 residues.

This clonotype was seen only a few times. The rearrangement uses TRBV6-2 or TRBV6-3 and TRBJ1-1; the D gene is possibly TRBD1 (6 bases). This CDR3 region has 12 residues. Trimming stripped 6 bases from V and 5 bases from J, with 10 bases between. Germline CDR1 reads MNHEY; CDR2 reads SVGEGT. CDR3 sequence: CASRRTGTEAFF. CDR3 nucleotide sequence: TGTGCCAGCAGGAGAACAGGGACTGAAGCTTTCTTT.

This clonotype was observed at least ten times. The CDR3 nucleotides are TGCGCCAGCAGCCAAGAAATGACAGGGGGCAAGGCTGAGCAGTTCTTC. Translating gives CASSQEMTGGKAEQFF. The chain has TRBV4-1 and TRBJ2-1, with TRBD1 matching over 10 bases. The ends lost 0 bases at V and 9 bases at J; junction bases unmatched: 8. This CDR3 has 16 amino acids. Germline V gene data show CDR1 as MGHRA and CDR2 as YSYEKL.

This clonotype was detected a few times. The chain recombines TRBV29-1 with TRBJ2-2; TRBD1 or TRBD2 may be the D gene (5 bases each). The V gene's germline CDR1 is SQVTM and CDR2 ANQGSEA. Trimming cost V 0 bases and J 1 base, with 12 bases left between them. The CDR3 covers 16 residues. The CDR3 DNA reads TGCAGCGTTGAAGATCCGGGACGGGGGAACACCGGGGAGCTGTTTTTT. Encoded protein: CSVEDPGRGNTGELFF.

The chain couples TRBV2 to TRBJ2-2; D remains unclear. The V gene's germline CDR1 is SNHLY and CDR2 FYNNEI. V was cut by 6 bases and J by 1 base, with 9 bases left in between. This CDR3 region has 14 residues. This CDR3 is CASRRRQNTGELFF. CDR3 DNA: TGTGCCAGCAGACGCAGACAGAACACCGGGGAGCTGTTTTTT.

This clonotype showed up just a few times. The chain links TRBV2 to TRBJ1-6; maybe TRBD1 (5 bases). CDR3 length equals 17 residues. V was cut by 8 bases and J by 0 bases, with 17 bases left in between. Germline V gene sequence: CDR1 SNHLY, CDR2 FYNNEI. In nucleotides, the CDR3 is TGTGCCAGCGGGGAGACAGACATCGTCTCCTATAATTCACCCCTCCACTTT. Translation: CASGETDIVSYNSPLHF.

The chain employs TRBV7-9 and TRBJ2-3, with 8 bases identical to TRBD1. Trimming cost V 1 base and J 0 bases; bases outside gene matches: 6. The length of the CDR3 is 17 residues. Germline assignment: CDR1 SEHNR and CDR2 FQNEAQ (reference sequence). CDR3 bases: TGTGCCAGCAGCTTAGATTCCCAGGGGGCTAGCACAGATACGCAGTATTTT. Protein sequence: CASSLDSQGASTDTQYF.

In its sample, this clonotype was seen a few times. The J gene is TRBJ1-1, the V gene TRBV5-1; D is uncertain. CDR3 length: 12 amino acids. V was pared by 4 bases and J by 5 bases, with 9 bases between. The V gene's germline CDR1 is SGHRS and CDR2 YFSETQ. The CDR3 sequence: CASSQGYTEAFF. The DNA for the CDR3 is TGCGCCAGCAGCCAAGGGTATACTGAAGCTTTCTTT.

This clonotype was seen a handful of times. The CDR3 DNA reads as TGCGCCAGCAGCGCGCCGGGAGGCAGCCTATCTCTTCGTAGCTATGGCTACACCTTC. Amino acids: CASSAPGGSLSLRSYGYTF. The chain couples TRBV4-1 to TRBJ1-2; D call uncertain. There are 19 residues in the CDR3. V lost 5 bases to trimming and J lost 4 bases, with 29 bases between them. Germline CDR1 is MGHRA and CDR2 is YSYEKL.

The CDR3 coding sequence is TGCGCCAGCAGCTTACTCGGGACGGAAGTCAACAATGAGCAGTTCTTC. It encodes CASSLLGTEVNNEQFF. The chain uses TRBV5-1 and TRBJ2-1; either TRBD1 or TRBD2 may supply D (5 bases each). The germline gives CDR1 SGHRS, CDR2 YFSETQ. The V gene lost 2 bases and the J gene lost 5 bases, with 17 bases spanning the gap. The CDR3 sequence is 16 residues long.

This clonotype was observed a handful of times. The chain uses TRBV12-3 or TRBV12-4 and TRBJ1-5; D not certain. This CDR3 region has 18 residues. Deletions cut 0 bases from V and 2 bases from J, with 17 bases between. DNA for the CDR3: TGTGCCAGCAGTTTAGCGTGGTCGACCCGACCCGGCAATCAGCCCCAGCATTTT. This sequence encodes CASSLAWSTRPGNQPQHF.

This clonotype was detected a few times. In nucleotides, the CDR3 is TGTGCCAGCAGACTACGTGGGTACAATGAGCAGTTCTTC. It specifies CASRLRGYNEQFF. The chain joins TRBV27 to TRBJ2-1; D gene unclear. The germline CDR1 and CDR2 sequences are MNHEY and SMNVEV (reference sequence). V was pared by 6 bases and J by 4 bases, with 10 bases between. The CDR3 runs 13 residues.

The genes are TRBV4-1 and TRBJ2-7; 11 positions agree with TRBD1. Germline V lookup: CDR1 MGHRA, CDR2 YSYEKL. The junction had 5 bases not matched to a gene; V was cut back by 0 bases and J by 1 base. The CDR3 contains 17 residues. The chain's CDR3 is CASSQDPGQGGSYEQYF. Here the CDR3 DNA reads TGCGCCAGCAGCCAAGATCCGGGACAGGGGGGTTCCTACGAGCAGTACTTC.

This clonotype was recorded a few times. The V and J genes are TRBV7-6 and TRBJ1-6; unclear D gene. Germline V CDR1 and CDR2: SGHVS, FNYEAQ. CDR3 length equals 13 residues. V was trimmed by 2 bases and J by 11 bases, leaving 10 bases between them. CDR3 nucleotides: TGTGCCAGCAGCTTAACGGACGAACCACCCCTCCACTTT. It translates to CASSLTDEPPLHF.

At least ten counts were recorded for this clonotype. V gene TRBV5-6 combines with J gene TRBJ2-2; the D is unclear. The germline gives CDR1 SGHDT, CDR2 YYEEEE. V lost 0 bases, J lost 5 bases, and 2 bases lay in between. This CDR3 contains 12 residues. CDR3 residues: CASSLATGELFF. In DNA, the CDR3 is TGTGCCAGCAGCTTGGCGACCGGGGAGCTGTTTTTT.

The V and J genes are TRBV19 and TRBJ2-7; 7 bases match TRBD1. Germline V gene data show CDR1 as LNHDA and CDR2 as SQIVND (reference sequence). Losses at the gene ends were 6 bases for V and 0 bases for J; bases not matched to a gene: 8. This CDR3 has 15 residues. CDR3 in amino acids: CASRIRQGPSYEQYF. Here the CDR3 DNA reads TGTGCCAGTAGGATTAGACAGGGACCCTCCTACGAGCAGTACTTC.

This clonotype was counted many times. The V and J genes are TRBV7-2 and TRBJ2-3; a weak D match, TRBD2 (6 bases). CDR1 is SGHTA and CDR2 is FQGNSA in the germline V gene. The germline V and J ends were trimmed by 2 bases and 4 bases, with 13 bases remaining between them. The CDR3 loop spans 15 amino acids. Here the CDR3 reads CASSLIVGGADTQYF. The CDR3 DNA follows: TGTGCCAGCAGCTTAATCGTGGGGGGAGCAGATACGCAGTATTTT. Combining the CDR3 with reference TRBV7-2 and TRBJ2-3 gives the whole variable domain GAGVSQSPSNKVTEKGKDVELRCDPISGHTALYWYRQSLGQGLEFLIYFQGNSAPDKSGLPSDRFSAERTGGSVSTLTIQRTQQEDSAVYLCASSLIVGGADTQYFGPGTRLTVL.

The V call is TRBV19, the J call TRBJ2-7, with 7 bases aligning to TRBD2. Germline CDR1 LNHDA, CDR2 SQIVND (reference sequence). The trim removed 3 bases at V and 4 bases at J, leaving 9 bases unmatched. The CDR3 extends over 15 amino acids. CDR3 sequence reads: CASSIGTTNPYEQYF. CDR3 coding DNA: TGTGCCAGTAGTATTGGGACTACCAATCCATACGAGCAGTACTTC.

This clonotype was observed many times. The rearrangement uses TRBV6-1 and TRBJ2-7; D is unresolved. The CDR3 extends over 16 amino acids. V was pared by 1 base and J by 2 bases, with 15 bases between. CDR1 MNHNS and CDR2 SASEGT come from the germline V gene. The CDR3 coding sequence is TGTGCCAGCAGTGAAGGGTTTGGGCCGTCGACCTACGAGCAGTACTTC. It specifies CASSEGFGPSTYEQYF.

The gene calls are TRBV7-2 and TRBJ1-1; 7 bases map to TRBD1. Unmatched junction bases numbered 12, after V lost 3 bases and J lost 2 bases. This CDR3 contains 17 residues. The germline gives CDR1 SGHTA, CDR2 FQGNSA. CDR3 sequence reads: CASSFTGAPAENTEAFF. CDR3 coding DNA: TGTGCCAGCAGCTTTACAGGGGCCCCCGCGGAAAACACTGAAGCTTTCTTT.

This clonotype was seen only a few times. The rearrangement joins TRBV4-2 to TRBJ2-5; the match to TRBD2 covers 11 bases. This CDR3 is built from 16 residues. The V and J ends lost 0 bases and 9 bases, in that order; junction bases with no gene match: 9. Per the germline V gene, CDR1 is LGHNA and CDR2 is YNFKEQ. CDR3 nucleotides: TGTGCCAGCAGCCAAGAAGCGCTAGCGGGAGGCCTGGCCCAGTACTTC. It specifies CASSQEALAGGLAQYF.